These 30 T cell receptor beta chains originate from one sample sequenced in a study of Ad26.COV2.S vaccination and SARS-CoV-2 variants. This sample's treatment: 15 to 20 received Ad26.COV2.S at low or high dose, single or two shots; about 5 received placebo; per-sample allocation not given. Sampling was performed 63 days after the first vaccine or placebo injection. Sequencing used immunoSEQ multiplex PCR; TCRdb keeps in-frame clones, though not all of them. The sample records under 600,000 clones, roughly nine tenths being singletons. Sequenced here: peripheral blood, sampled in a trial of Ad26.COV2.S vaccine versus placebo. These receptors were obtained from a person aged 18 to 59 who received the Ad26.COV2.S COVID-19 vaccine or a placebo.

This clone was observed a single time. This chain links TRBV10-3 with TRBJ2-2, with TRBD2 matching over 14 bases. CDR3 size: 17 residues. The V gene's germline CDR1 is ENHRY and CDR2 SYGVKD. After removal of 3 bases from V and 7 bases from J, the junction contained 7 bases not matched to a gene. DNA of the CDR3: TGTGCCATCAGTGAATTTATTGGGACTAGCGGGAGCGGGGAGCTGTTTTTT. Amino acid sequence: CAISEFIGTSGSGELFF.

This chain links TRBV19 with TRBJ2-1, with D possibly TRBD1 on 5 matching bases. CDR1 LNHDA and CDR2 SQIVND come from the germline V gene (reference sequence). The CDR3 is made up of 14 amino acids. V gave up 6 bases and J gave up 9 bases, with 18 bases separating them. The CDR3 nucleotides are TGTGCCAGTAGCTTCGGCCTGACAGTCGGTGAGCAGTTCTTC. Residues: CASSFGLTVGEQFF.

CDR3 region: CASRNRGVPGNTIYF. The CDR3 bases are TGTGCCAGCAGGAACAGGGGAGTGCCTGGAAACACCATATATTTT. The rearrangement uses TRBV6-5 and TRBJ1-3, with TRBD1 matching over 7 bases. The germline gives CDR1 MNHEY, CDR2 SVGAGI. The CDR3 spans 15 residues. Trimming removed 6 bases from V and 2 bases from J; junction bases left unmatched: 7.

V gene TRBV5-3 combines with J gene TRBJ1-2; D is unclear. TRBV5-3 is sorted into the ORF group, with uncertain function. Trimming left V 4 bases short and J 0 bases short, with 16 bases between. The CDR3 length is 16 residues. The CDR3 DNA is TGTGCCAGAAGCGGACTTGGTGGGGAGCCTAACTATGGCTACACCTTC. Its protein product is CARSGLGGEPNYGYTF.

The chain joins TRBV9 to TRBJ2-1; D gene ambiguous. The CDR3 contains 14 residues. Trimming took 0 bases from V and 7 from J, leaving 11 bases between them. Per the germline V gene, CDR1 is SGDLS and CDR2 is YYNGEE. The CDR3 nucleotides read TGTGCCAGCAGCGTAGGACCGATTGAAAATGAGCAGTTCTTC. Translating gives CASSVGPIENEQFF.

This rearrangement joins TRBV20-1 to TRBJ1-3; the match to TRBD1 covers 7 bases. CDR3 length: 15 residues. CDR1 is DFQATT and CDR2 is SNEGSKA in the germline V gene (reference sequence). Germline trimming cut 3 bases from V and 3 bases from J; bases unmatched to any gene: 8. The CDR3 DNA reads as TGCAGTGCTAGTATACAGGGGATCGGTGGAAACACCATATATTTT. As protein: CSASIQGIGGNTIYF.

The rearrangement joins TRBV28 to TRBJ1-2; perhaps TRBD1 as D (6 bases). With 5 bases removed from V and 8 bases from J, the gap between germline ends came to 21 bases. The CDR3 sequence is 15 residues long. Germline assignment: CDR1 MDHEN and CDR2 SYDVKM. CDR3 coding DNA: TGTGCCAGCAGTGGGACGGGGGGCCCCCAGAGGGGCTACACCTTC. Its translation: CASSGTGGPQRGYTF.

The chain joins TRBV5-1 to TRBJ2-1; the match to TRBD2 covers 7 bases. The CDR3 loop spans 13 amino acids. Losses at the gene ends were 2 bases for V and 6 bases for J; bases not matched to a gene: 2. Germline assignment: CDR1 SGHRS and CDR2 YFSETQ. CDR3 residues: CASSFGEGNEQFF. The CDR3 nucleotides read TGCGCCAGCAGCTTTGGGGAGGGCAATGAGCAGTTCTTC.

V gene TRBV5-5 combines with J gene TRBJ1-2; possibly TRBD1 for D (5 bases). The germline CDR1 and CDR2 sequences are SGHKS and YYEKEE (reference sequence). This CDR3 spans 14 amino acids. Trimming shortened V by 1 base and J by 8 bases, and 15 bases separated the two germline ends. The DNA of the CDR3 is TGTGCCAGCAGCTTGACAGGAACCTTGGGGGGCTACACCTTC. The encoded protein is CASSLTGTLGGYTF.

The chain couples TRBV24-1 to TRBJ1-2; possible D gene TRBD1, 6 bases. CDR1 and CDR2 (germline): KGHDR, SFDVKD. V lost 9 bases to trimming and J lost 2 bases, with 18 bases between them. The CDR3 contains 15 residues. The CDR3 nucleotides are TGTGCCACCGGACAAGGTACAGGGTACAACTATGGCTACACCTTC. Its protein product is CATGQGTGYNYGYTF.

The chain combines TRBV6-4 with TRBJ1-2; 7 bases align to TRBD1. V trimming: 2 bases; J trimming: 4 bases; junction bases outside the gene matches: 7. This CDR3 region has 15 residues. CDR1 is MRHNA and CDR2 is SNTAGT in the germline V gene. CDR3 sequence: CASSDGTAVFYGYTF. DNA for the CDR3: TGTGCCAGCAGTGACGGGACAGCAGTCTTCTATGGCTACACCTTC.

The CDR3 spells CASSQPPEGYTF. The DNA of the CDR3 is TGTGCCAGCAGTCAGCCTCCCGAAGGCTACACCTTC. The V call is TRBV27, the J call TRBJ1-2, with unresolved D. V gave up 5 bases and J gave up 8 bases, with 12 bases separating them. Germline-derived CDR1 and CDR2 are MNHEY and SMNVEV (reference sequence). The CDR3 totals 12 residues.

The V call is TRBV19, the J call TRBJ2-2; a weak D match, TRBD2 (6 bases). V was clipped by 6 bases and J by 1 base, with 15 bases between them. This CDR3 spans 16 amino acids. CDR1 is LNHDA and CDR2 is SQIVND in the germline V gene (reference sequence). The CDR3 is CASRVTGVRNTGELFF. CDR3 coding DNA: TGTGCCAGTAGGGTAACGGGGGTAAGGAACACCGGGGAGCTGTTTTTT.

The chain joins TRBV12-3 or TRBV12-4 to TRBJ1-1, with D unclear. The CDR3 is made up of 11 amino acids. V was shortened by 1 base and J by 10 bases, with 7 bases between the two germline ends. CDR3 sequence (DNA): TGTGCCAGCAGTTTAGGGGTAGGAGCTTTCTTT. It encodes CASSLGVGAFF.

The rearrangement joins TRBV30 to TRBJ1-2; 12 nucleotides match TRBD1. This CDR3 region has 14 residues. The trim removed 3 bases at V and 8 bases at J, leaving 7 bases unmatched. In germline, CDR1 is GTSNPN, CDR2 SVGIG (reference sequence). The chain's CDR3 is CAWRGQGATGGYTF. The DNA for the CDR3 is TGTGCCTGGAGGGGACAGGGGGCAACGGGAGGCTACACCTTC. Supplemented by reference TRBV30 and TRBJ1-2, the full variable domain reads SQTIHQWPATLVQPVGSPLSLECTVEGTSNPNLYWYRQAAGRGLQLLFYSVGIGQISSEVPQNLSASRPQDRQFILSSKKLLLSDSGFYLCAWRGQGATGGYTFGSGTRLTVV.

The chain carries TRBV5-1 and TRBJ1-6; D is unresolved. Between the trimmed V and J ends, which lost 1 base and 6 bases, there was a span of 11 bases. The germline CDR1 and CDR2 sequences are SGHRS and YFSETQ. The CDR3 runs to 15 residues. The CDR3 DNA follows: TGCGCCAGCAGCTTGTCAGTCTCCAGTAATTCACCCCTCCACTTT. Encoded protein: CASSLSVSSNSPLHF.

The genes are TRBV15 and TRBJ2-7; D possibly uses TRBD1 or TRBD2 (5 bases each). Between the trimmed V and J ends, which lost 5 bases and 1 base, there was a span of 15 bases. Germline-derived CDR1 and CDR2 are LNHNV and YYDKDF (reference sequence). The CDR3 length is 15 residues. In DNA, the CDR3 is TGTGCCACCAGCGAAAACCGGGACCCGTCCTACGAGCAGTACTTC. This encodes CATSENRDPSYEQYF. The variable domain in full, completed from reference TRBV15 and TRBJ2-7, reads DAMVIQNPRYQVTQFGKPVTLSCSQTLNHNVMYWYQQKSSQAPKLLFHYYDKDFNNEADTPDNFQSRRPNTSFCFLDIRSPGLGDTAMYLCATSENRDPSYEQYFGPGTRLTVT.

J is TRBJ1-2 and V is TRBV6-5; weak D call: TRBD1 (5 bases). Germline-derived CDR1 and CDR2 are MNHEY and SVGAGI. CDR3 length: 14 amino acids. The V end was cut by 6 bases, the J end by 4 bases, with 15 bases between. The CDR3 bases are TGTGCCAGCAGGCCTCAGGGAGGCGGCTATGGCTACACCTTC. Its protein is CASRPQGGGYGYTF.

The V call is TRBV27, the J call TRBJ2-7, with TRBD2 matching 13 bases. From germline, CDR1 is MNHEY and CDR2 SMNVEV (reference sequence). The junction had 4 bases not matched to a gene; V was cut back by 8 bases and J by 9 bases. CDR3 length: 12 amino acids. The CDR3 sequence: CASRLAGGVQYF. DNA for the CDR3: TGTGCCAGCCGACTAGCGGGGGGTGTGCAGTACTTC.

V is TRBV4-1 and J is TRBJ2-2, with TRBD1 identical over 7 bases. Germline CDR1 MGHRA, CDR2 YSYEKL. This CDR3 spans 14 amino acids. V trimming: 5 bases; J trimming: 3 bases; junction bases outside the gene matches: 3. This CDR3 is CASSGQAHTGELFF. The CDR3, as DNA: TGCGCCAGCAGCGGACAGGCACACACCGGGGAGCTGTTTTTT.

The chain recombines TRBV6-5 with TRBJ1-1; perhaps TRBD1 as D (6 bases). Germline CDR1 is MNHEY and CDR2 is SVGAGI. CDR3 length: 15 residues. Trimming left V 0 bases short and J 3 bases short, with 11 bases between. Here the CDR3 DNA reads TGTGCCAGCAGTTACTCCCTCAGGGGAGACACTGAAGCTTTCTTT. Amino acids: CASSYSLRGDTEAFF.

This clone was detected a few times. The CDR3 DNA follows: TGTGCCAGCGCGCAGGGGGGGAGCACAGATACGCAGTATTTT. Amino acids: CASAQGGSTDTQYF. The chain combines TRBV4-2 with TRBJ2-3; D may match TRBD1 or TRBD2 (7 bases each). Trimming shortened V by 8 bases and J by 0 bases, and 12 bases separated the two germline ends. The CDR3 runs 14 residues. Germline CDR1 and CDR2: LGHNA and YNFKEQ.

CDR3 residues: CASSPLRQGAYGDTQYF. Here the CDR3 DNA reads TGTGCCAGCTCACCCCTAAGGCAGGGGGCTTATGGAGATACGCAGTATTTT. V and J are TRBV18 and TRBJ2-3; 8 bases map to TRBD1. V was pared by 3 bases and J by 5 bases, with 13 bases of the junction left unmatched. This CDR3 has 17 residues. Germline-derived CDR1 and CDR2 are KGHSH and LQKENI.

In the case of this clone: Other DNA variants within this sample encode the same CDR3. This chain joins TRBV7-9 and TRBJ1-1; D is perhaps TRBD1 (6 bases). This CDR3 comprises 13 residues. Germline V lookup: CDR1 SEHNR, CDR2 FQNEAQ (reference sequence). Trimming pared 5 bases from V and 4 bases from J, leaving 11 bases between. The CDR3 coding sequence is TGTGCCAGCAGCCTCAGGGGAGGCACTGAAGCTTTCTTT. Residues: CASSLRGGTEAFF. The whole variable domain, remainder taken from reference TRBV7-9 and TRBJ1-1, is DTGVSQNPRHKITKRGQNVTFRCDPISEHNRLYWYRQTLGQGPEFLTYFQNEAQLEKSRLLSDRFSAERPKGSFSTLEIQRTEQGDSAMYLCASSLRGGTEAFFGQGTRLTVV.

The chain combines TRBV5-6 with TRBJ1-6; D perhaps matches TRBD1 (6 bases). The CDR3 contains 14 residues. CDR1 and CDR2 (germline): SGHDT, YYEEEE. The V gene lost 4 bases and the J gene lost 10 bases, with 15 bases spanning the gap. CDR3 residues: CASSKQGLVSPLHF. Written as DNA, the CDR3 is TGTGCCAGCAGCAAACAGGGCCTGGTCTCACCCCTCCACTTT. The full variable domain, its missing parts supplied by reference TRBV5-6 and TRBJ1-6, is DAGVTQSPTHLIKTRGQQVTLRCSPKSGHDTVSWYQQALGQGPQFIFQYYEEEERQRGNFPDRFSGHQFPNYSSELNVNALLLGDSALYLCASSKQGLVSPLHFGNGTRLTVT.

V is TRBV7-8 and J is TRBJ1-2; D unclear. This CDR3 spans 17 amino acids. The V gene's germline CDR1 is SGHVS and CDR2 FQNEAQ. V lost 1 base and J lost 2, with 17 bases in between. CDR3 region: CASSLVGLQSANYGYTF. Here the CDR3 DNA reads TGTGCCAGCAGCTTAGTAGGCCTACAATCGGCCAACTATGGCTACACCTTC.

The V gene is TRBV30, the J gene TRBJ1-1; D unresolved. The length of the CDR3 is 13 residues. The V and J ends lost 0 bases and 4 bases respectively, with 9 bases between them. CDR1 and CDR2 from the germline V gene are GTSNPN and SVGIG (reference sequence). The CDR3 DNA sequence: TGTGCCTGGAGTGTGAGGGAGGGCACTGAAGCTTTCTTT. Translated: CAWSVREGTEAFF.

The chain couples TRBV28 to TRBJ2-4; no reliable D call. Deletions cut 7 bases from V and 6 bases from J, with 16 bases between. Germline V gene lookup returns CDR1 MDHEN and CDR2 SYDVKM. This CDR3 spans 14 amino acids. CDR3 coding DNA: TGTGCCAGCACTGGCAGCCTGCCAGTAAACATTCAGTACTTC. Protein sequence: CASTGSLPVNIQYF.

CDR3 protein: CASRTMGGPGELFF. CDR3 DNA: TGTGCCAGTAGGACGATGGGGGGGCCCGGGGAGCTGTTTTTT. This chain uses TRBV19 with TRBJ2-2; maybe TRBD2 (7 bases). The germline gives CDR1 LNHDA, CDR2 SQIVND (reference sequence). V gave up 6 bases and J gave up 6 bases, with 14 bases separating them. The CDR3 is 14 residues long.

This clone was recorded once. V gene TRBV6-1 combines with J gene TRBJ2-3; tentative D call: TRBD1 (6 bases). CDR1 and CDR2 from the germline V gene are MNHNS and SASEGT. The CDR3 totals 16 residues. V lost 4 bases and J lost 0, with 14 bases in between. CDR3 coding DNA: TGTGCCAGCAGTGTGTACAGGGAGCCAAGCACAGATACGCAGTATTTT. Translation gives CASSVYREPSTDTQYF.